Listed here are 30 T cell receptor beta chains from one sample, sequenced in a study of T-cell reconstitution after alpha-beta-depleted transplantation in children (TCRdb year 2016). In light of the paper, this sample's treatment or condition label describes: allogeneic hematopoietic cell transplantation with graft depleted of TCRalphabeta T cells and CD19 B cells. Library generation was performed with PCR. Data came from an Illumina HiSeq 2500. To normalize quantification of the TCRbeta repertoire, the TCR libraries were built with molecular barcoding that relied on unique molecular identifiers. TCRdb cleaned the public reads at Q25 with fastp, built clones with MiXCR and kept in-frame beta chains. For every CDR3 protein sequence, its rows merge into one entry that carries the most common genes and DNA. For this sample the table gives 700,000 or so distinct CDR3 sequences, of which about an eighth were detected only once. 0.65% to 0.9% of the sample is in the top ten clones.

The sample here was PBMCs, taken before TCRalphabeta/CD19-depleted stem cell transplant. Receptors were obtained from a girl aged 2 to 10 with congenital amegakaryocytic thrombocytopenia, due to receive a stem cell transplant.

This sequence joins TRBV18 and TRBJ2-5; D possibly corresponds to TRBD2 (5 bases). Per germline, CDR1 KGHSH and CDR2 LQKENI. This CDR3 spans 12 amino acids. Deletions cut 0 bases from V and 6 bases from J, with 5 bases between. This chain's CDR3 is CASSPPGKTQYF. The CDR3 DNA sequence: TGTGCCAGCTCACCACCCGGGAAGACCCAGTACTTC.

The J gene is TRBJ2-1, the V gene TRBV5-1, with TRBD2 as a possible D gene (6 bases). The CDR3 is 18 residues long. The V gene lost 3 bases and the J gene lost 8 bases, with 27 bases spanning the gap. Germline lookup yields CDR1 SGHRS and CDR2 YFSETQ. DNA of the CDR3: TGCGCCAGCAGCTGGCCCGGCATTAGCGGCCGCCCGCGTGATGAGCAGTTCTTC. Amino acid sequence: CASSWPGISGRPRDEQFF.

The V gene is TRBV6-2 or TRBV6-3, the J gene TRBJ2-1, with D tentatively TRBD2 (5 bases). The V and J ends lost 1 base and 13 bases respectively, with 8 bases between them. This CDR3 is built from 11 residues. Germline values: CDR1 MNHEY, CDR2 SVGEGT. CDR3 region: CASSYLGLQFF. The CDR3 nucleotides are TGTGCCAGCAGTTACTTAGGACTTCAGTTCTTC.

This clonotype was recorded a few times. This rearrangement joins TRBV28 to TRBJ2-3, with D maybe TRBD2 (5 bases). This CDR3 region has 12 residues. The germline gives CDR1 MDHEN, CDR2 SYDVKM. V shed 7 bases and J shed 3 bases, with 8 bases lying between them. CDR3 protein: CASNSGTDTQYF. CDR3 bases: TGTGCCAGCAATTCGGGGACAGATACGCAGTATTTT.

In this sample, this clonotype turned up many times. The rearrangement joins TRBV20-1 to TRBJ2-1, with 10 bases aligning to TRBD1. V was clipped by 3 bases and J by 6 bases; unmatched bases: 8. This CDR3 is built from 15 residues. Germline lookup yields CDR1 DFQATT and CDR2 SNEGSKA (reference sequence). The CDR3 DNA follows: TGCAGTGCTAGCTCTGGGACAGGGGTCGGCAATGAGCAGTTCTTC. Amino acid sequence: CSASSGTGVGNEQFF.

With regard to this clonotype: Being one base from a much bigger clone, this may be a read error. The chain links TRBV3-1 to TRBJ2-1; 8 bases are a match to TRBD2. The CDR3 covers 18 residues. Germline CDR1 LGHDT, CDR2 YNNKEL (reference sequence). The CDR3 sequence: CACSEVIRSGSSYNEQFF. CDR3 bases: TGTGCCTGCAGTGAGGTCATACGAAGCGGGAGCTCCTACAATGAGCAGTTCTTC.

The rearrangement links TRBV7-9 to TRBJ1-1; no clear D. CDR3 size: 13 residues. V was pared by 4 bases and J by 8 bases, with 14 bases between. Germline V gives CDR1 SEHNR, CDR2 FQNEAQ (reference sequence). Written as DNA, the CDR3 is TGTGCCAGCAGCTCGACTAGGTTTGTAGAAGCTTTCTTT. It is translated as CASSSTRFVEAFF. Drawing the rest from reference TRBV7-9 and TRBJ1-1, the complete variable domain is DTGVSQNPRHKITKRGQNVTFRCDPISEHNRLYWYRQTLGQGPEFLTYFQNEAQLEKSRLLSDRFSAERPKGSFSTLEIQRTEQGDSAMYLCASSSTRFVEAFFGQGTRLTVV.

This clonotype was found once. The chain couples TRBV3-1 to TRBJ2-2; 11 positions agree with TRBD1. From germline, CDR1 is LGHDT and CDR2 YNNKEL (reference sequence). J was trimmed by 5 bases and V by 1 base; bases with no gene match: 6. The CDR3 runs 17 residues. CDR3 in DNA: TGTGCCAGCAGCCAAGCCCTGGACAGGGGGCGTACCGGGGAGCTGTTTTTT. Amino acid sequence: CASSQALDRGRTGELFF.

With respect to this clonotype: A much larger clone differs from this one at a single base, so this may be a read error. The chain links TRBV10-3 to TRBJ1-5; no firm D call. The CDR3 has 14 residues. Trimming removed 5 bases from V and 1 base from J, with 9 bases in between. Germline values: CDR1 ENHRY, CDR2 SYGVKD. CDR3: CAISLSGSNQPQHF. The DNA for the CDR3 is TGTGCCATCAGTTTATCAGGAAGCAATCAGCCCCAGCATTTT.

This clonotype was counted ten times or more. The chain is built from TRBV29-1 and TRBJ1-1; D is unclear. The germline V and J ends were trimmed by 6 bases and 8 bases, with 13 bases remaining between them. Germline V gene lookup returns CDR1 SQVTM and CDR2 ANQGSEA. The CDR3 has 11 amino acids. Here the CDR3 reads CSVASRSEAFF. The CDR3 nucleotides read TGCAGCGTCGCCTCCCGATCCGAAGCTTTCTTT.

This chain links TRBV10-3 with TRBJ2-3; D perhaps matches TRBD1 (5 bases). Germline CDR1 ENHRY, CDR2 SYGVKD. The germline V and J ends were trimmed by 3 bases and 4 bases, with 5 bases remaining between them. This CDR3 spans 12 amino acids. The CDR3 protein is CAISEGADTQYF. In nucleotides, the CDR3 is TGTGCCATCAGTGAAGGGGCAGATACGCAGTATTTT.

The CDR3, as DNA: TGTGCCAGCAGTACGTGGACATATGCAACTAATGAAAAACTGTTTTTT. It specifies CASSTWTYATNEKLFF. The gene calls are TRBV27 and TRBJ1-4; D is perhaps TRBD1 (5 bases). There are 16 residues in the CDR3. V was pared by 5 bases and J by 0 bases, with 13 bases between. Germline V gene data show CDR1 as MNHEY and CDR2 as SMNVEV (reference sequence).

There are a few counts of this clonotype. The chain links TRBV15 to TRBJ2-2; D possibly corresponds to TRBD2 (5 bases). V lost 9 bases, J lost 4 bases, and 18 bases lay in between. The CDR3 sequence is 15 residues long. Looked up from germline, CDR1 is LNHNV and CDR2 is YYDKDF (reference sequence). CDR3 nucleotides: TGTGCCACGGGCTTAGTTAGGAGGCCCACCGGGGAGCTGTTTTTT. Protein: CATGLVRRPTGELFF.

The chain joins TRBV7-9 to TRBJ2-2; TRBD1 or TRBD2 may be the D gene (5 bases each). Germline V gene lookup returns CDR1 SEHNR and CDR2 FQNEAQ (reference sequence). With 5 bases removed from V and 6 bases from J, the gap between germline ends came to 22 bases. The CDR3 runs to 17 residues. This CDR3 reads CASSPPLVGVGAGELFF. The CDR3 DNA reads as TGTGCCAGCAGCCCACCCCTCGTGGGGGTTGGAGCCGGGGAGCTGTTTTTT. Full variable domain (outside the CDR3, taken from reference TRBV7-9 and TRBJ2-2): DTGVSQNPRHKITKRGQNVTFRCDPISEHNRLYWYRQTLGQGPEFLTYFQNEAQLEKSRLLSDRFSAERPKGSFSTLEIQRTEQGDSAMYLCASSPPLVGVGAGELFFGEGSRLTVL.

This clonotype was seen more than once but under ten times. The chain joins TRBV6-5 to TRBJ1-4; D is uncertain. This CDR3 is 17 amino acids long. The V gene's germline CDR1 is MNHEY and CDR2 SVGAGI. Trimming took 2 bases from V and 0 from J, leaving 13 bases between them. This CDR3 reads CASSYQNPAATNEKLFF. DNA of the CDR3: TGTGCCAGCAGTTACCAGAACCCGGCCGCAACTAATGAAAAACTGTTTTTT.

There are many counts of this clonotype. The chain uses TRBV5-1 and TRBJ2-5; no reliable D call. Germline V lookup: CDR1 SGHRS, CDR2 YFSETQ. The CDR3 length is 14 residues. V was pared by 0 bases and J by 0 bases, with 6 bases between. DNA for the CDR3: TGCGCCAGCAGCTTGGTGGCGGACCAAGAGACCCAGTACTTC. It is translated as CASSLVADQETQYF.

The rearrangement links TRBV12-3 or TRBV12-4 to TRBJ1-4; TRBD1 matches at 11 bases. V trimming: 4 bases; J trimming: 7 bases; junction bases outside the gene matches: 8. This CDR3 spans 16 amino acids. The CDR3 sequence: CASSSFGQGAGEKLFF. CDR3 bases: TGTGCCAGCAGTTCCTTCGGACAGGGGGCTGGTGAAAAACTGTTTTTT.

This clonotype has more than one count but fewer than ten. V and J are TRBV7-7 and TRBJ2-5, with unresolved D. The V gene lost 1 base and the J gene lost 2 bases, with 8 bases spanning the gap. From germline, CDR1 is SSHAT and CDR2 FNYEAQ (reference sequence). There are 14 residues in the CDR3. CDR3 residues: CASSLEYGQETQYF. In DNA form, the CDR3 reads TGTGCCAGCAGCTTAGAATACGGTCAAGAGACCCAGTACTTC.

This clonotype was seen at least ten times. The chain recombines TRBV20-1 with TRBJ2-1; D gene uncertain. Trimming took 5 bases from V and 11 from J, leaving 19 bases between them. The CDR3 runs 13 residues. CDR1 is DFQATT, CDR2 SNEGSKA, per germline (reference sequence). The CDR3 nucleotides are TGCAGTGCTCTACCAGGACCCCTTTACCAGCAGTTCTTC. Protein: CSALPGPLYQQFF.

This clonotype was picked up a small number of times. This chain uses TRBV20-1 with TRBJ1-3; D is unclear. The CDR3 has 12 residues. Trimming stripped 5 bases from V and 0 bases from J, with 5 bases between. Per the germline V gene, CDR1 is DFQATT and CDR2 is SNEGSKA (reference sequence). The CDR3 sequence is CSAGHSGNTIYF. The CDR3 nucleotides are TGCAGTGCTGGGCACTCTGGAAACACCATATATTTT.

This clonotype was counted between two and nine times. This chain links TRBV29-1 with TRBJ2-1; tentative D call: TRBD1 (5 bases). The germline V gene encodes CDR1 SQVTM and CDR2 ANQGSEA. This CDR3 has 12 residues. The V end was cut by 3 bases, the J end by 7 bases, with 10 bases between. CDR3 residues: CSVEFNRNEQFF. DNA of the CDR3: TGCAGCGTTGAGTTTAACAGGAATGAGCAGTTCTTC.

As for this clonotype: It may be a read error: a sequence one base away is much more abundant. The CDR3 end shows no conserved phenylalanine or tryptophan, and so a read error is likely. The chain links TRBV7-2 to TRBJ2-3; the D is unclear. The V gene lost 4 bases and the J gene lost 1 base, with 9 bases spanning the gap. This CDR3 has 14 residues. Germline-derived CDR1 and CDR2 are SGHTA and FQGNSA. The CDR3 nucleotides read TGTGCCAGCAGCTCCCCTCCAGGCACAGATACGCAGTATTCT. This codes for CASSSPPGTDTQYS.

The chain has TRBV20-1 and TRBJ2-1; no clear D. Germline CDR1 DFQATT, CDR2 SNEGSKA (reference sequence). Trimming left V 4 bases short and J 5 bases short, with 6 bases between. The CDR3 loop spans 11 amino acids. The CDR3 sequence: CSATRDNEQFF. The DNA of the CDR3 is TGCAGTGCTACCCGGGACAATGAGCAGTTCTTC.

This clonotype was counted many times. The chain is built from TRBV12-3 or TRBV12-4 and TRBJ2-3, with unresolved D. Trimming shortened V by 0 bases and J by 1 base, and 8 bases separated the two germline ends. The CDR3 totals 15 residues. Here the CDR3 DNA reads TGTGCCAGCAGTTTAGCACCCCGAGGCACAGATACGCAGTATTTT. Its translation: CASSLAPRGTDTQYF.

This clonotype came up many times. The chain uses TRBV29-1 and TRBJ1-1; unclear D gene. Trimming removed 2 bases at V and 4 bases at J, with 14 bases between. Germline CDR1 and CDR2: SQVTM and ANQGSEA. The CDR3 consists of 14 residues. The CDR3 DNA is TGCAGCGTTGAATCCCGGGATCCGGGCACTGAAGCTTTCTTT. Translated, it gives CSVESRDPGTEAFF.

The J gene is TRBJ1-2, the V gene TRBV7-3, with 12 bases aligning to TRBD1. The CDR3 runs 15 residues. The germline CDR1 and CDR2 sequences are SGHTA and FQGTGA. The V and J ends lost 5 bases and 7 bases, in that order; junction bases with no gene match: 8. CDR3 coding DNA: TGTGCCAGCAGCGCTGCGGGACAGGGGGCTTTTGGCTACACCTTC. Amino acids: CASSAAGQGAFGYTF.

In this sample, this clonotype turned up a few times. The chain links TRBV7-2 to TRBJ2-7; no clear D gene. The V gene lost 4 bases and the J gene lost 4 bases, with 11 bases spanning the gap. Germline CDR1 and CDR2: SGHTA and FQGNSA. The CDR3 extends over 13 amino acids. CDR3 residues: CASSSPRRYEQYF. CDR3 DNA sequence: TGTGCCAGCAGCTCTCCCCGAAGGTACGAGCAGTACTTC.

This clonotype was seen ten or more times. The V gene is TRBV18, the J gene TRBJ2-1, with D tentatively TRBD2 (5 bases). Trimming stripped 8 bases from V and 0 bases from J, with 14 bases between. Germline V gene lookup returns CDR1 KGHSH and CDR2 LQKENI. This CDR3 contains 15 residues. Here the CDR3 DNA reads TGTGCCAGCAGTCCGGCGGGCGGCTCCTACAATGAGCAGTTCTTC. Its protein product is CASSPAGGSYNEQFF.

Of note for this clonotype: The junction differs from germline at one of its ends, possibly a read error. The chain links TRBV20-1 to TRBJ2-5; TRBD2 matches 14 bases. Germline CDR1 is DFQATT and CDR2 is SNEGSKA (reference sequence). The CDR3 is made up of 16 amino acids. The CDR3: CCAAGLAGGPQETQYF. The CDR3 region has the DNA TGCTGTGCTGCTGGACTAGCGGGAGGACCACAAGAGACCCAGTACTTC.

This clonotype was found a few times. The chain combines TRBV5-1 with TRBJ2-5; 8 bases align to TRBD2. V lost 5 bases to trimming and J lost 4 bases; unmatched junction nucleotides: 13. The CDR3 runs 16 residues. Germline loops: CDR1 SGHRS, CDR2 YFSETQ. CDR3 loop: CASRIRGTSGSETQYF. CDR3 DNA sequence: TGCGCCAGCAGAATCCGCGGCACTAGCGGATCAGAGACCCAGTACTTC.